This T cell receptor beta chain was recovered during a study of tumor and adjacent non-tumor tissue in lung cancer. A modified ARM-PCR protocol with three rounds of nested PCR amplified TCRbeta. A single record per CDR3 protein comes from TCRdb applying MiXCR to the multiplex PCR reads. The sample records about 86,000 distinct CDR3 sequences, 76% being singletons. Comment on this clonotype: Its antigen is not known. Germline is not matched at one junction end, which may reflect a read error.

Study-wide results and limits: Tumor tissue had significantly higher TCR diversity than normal lung.

The template was RNA from unsorted bulk tissue. The normal lung tissue was taken more than 3 cm from the tumor edge. The specimen sequenced was distant non-tumor lung tissue. The clonotype comes from a woman between 50 and 59 years old with non-small cell lung cancer.

The CDR3 DNA sequence: TGTGCCAGCAGTTACTCGGGCAGGCAGGGGGAAAAGCTGTTATTT. Its protein is CASSYSGRQGEKLLF. This sequence joins TRBV6-6 and TRBJ1-4, with TRBD1 matching 7 bases. The V gene's germline CDR1 is MNHNY and CDR2 SVGAGI (reference sequence). The CDR3 covers 15 residues.